Listed below are T cell receptor beta chains from one sample, sequenced in a study of T-cell memory formation after mild COVID-19. TCRdb redid the calling of the 5' RACE reads with MiXCR, one entry per CDR3 protein. The profile covers about 140,000 distinct CDR3 sequences, with about 14% appearing a single time and less than 15% taken by the ten largest. The sample was PBMCs or a T cell subset sorted from them (not recorded which). These receptors were obtained from an adult woman who had mild COVID-19 (a few samples of this study predate the infection). Cell type and time point are not known. Each CDR3 is given with its conserved first and last residue. Each record gives: J gene, V gene, CDR3 protein.

j_call: TRBJ2-2
v_call: TRBV6-5
cdr3_aa: CASSPIPGELFF

j_call: TRBJ1-1
v_call: TRBV4-1
cdr3_aa: CASSHVGQLLEAFF

j_call: TRBJ2-5
v_call: TRBV24-1
cdr3_aa: CATSDSRKETQYF

j_call: TRBJ2-5
v_call: TRBV4-2
cdr3_aa: CASSPGSSGRIPQETQYF

j_call: TRBJ2-1
v_call: TRBV7-8
cdr3_aa: CASSLATSGGYNEQFF

j_call: TRBJ2-3
v_call: TRBV12-3/TRBV12-4
cdr3_aa: CASSSVLGPTTDTQYF

j_call: TRBJ2-6
v_call: TRBV7-6
cdr3_aa: CASSLAAGSGANVLTF

j_call: TRBJ2-7
v_call: TRBV11-2
cdr3_aa: CASTDRNSEQYF

j_call: TRBJ2-2
v_call: TRBV7-9
cdr3_aa: CASSGYWGELNTGELFF

j_call: TRBJ2-5
v_call: TRBV7-9
cdr3_aa: CASKSGSAGSETQYF

j_call: TRBJ2-1
v_call: TRBV7-2
cdr3_aa: CASSLERLAGNEQFF

j_call: TRBJ2-1
v_call: TRBV27
cdr3_aa: CASSFGTSGGYNEQFF

j_call: TRBJ1-2
v_call: TRBV6-6
cdr3_aa: CASSFRQGDYGYTF

j_call: TRBJ1-1
v_call: TRBV7-9
cdr3_aa: CASSLSSNTEAFF

j_call: TRBJ2-7
v_call: TRBV12-3/TRBV12-4
cdr3_aa: CASSFLSSGGSYEQYF

j_call: TRBJ2-1
v_call: TRBV2
cdr3_aa: CASKSDNEQFF

j_call: TRBJ1-5
v_call: TRBV25-1
cdr3_aa: CASSEAVDSNQPQHF

j_call: TRBJ1-2
v_call: TRBV2
cdr3_aa: CASSVGLGYTF

j_call: TRBJ1-5
v_call: TRBV5-1
cdr3_aa: CASSLALNQPQHF

j_call: TRBJ2-5
v_call: TRBV11-1
cdr3_aa: CASSNQETQYF

j_call: TRBJ2-7
v_call: TRBV4-2
cdr3_aa: CASSQDPDRREQYF

j_call: TRBJ1-6
v_call: TRBV4-3
cdr3_aa: CASSQEGGAGNSPLHF

j_call: TRBJ2-5
v_call: TRBV2
cdr3_aa: CASRKGQQETQYF

j_call: TRBJ2-2
v_call: TRBV6-5
cdr3_aa: CASRSRGHLTNTGELFF

j_call: TRBJ2-1
v_call: TRBV7-6
cdr3_aa: CASSPGPFLAGGPTPRYNEQFF

j_call: TRBJ1-1
v_call: TRBV13
cdr3_aa: CASSLGTQASGGTEAFF

j_call: TRBJ2-2
v_call: TRBV5-1
cdr3_aa: CASSRDMVTGELFF

j_call: TRBJ2-3
v_call: TRBV7-9
cdr3_aa: CASSLAGRTDTQYF

j_call: TRBJ2-5
v_call: TRBV24-1
cdr3_aa: CATSDLLAGETQYF

j_call: TRBJ2-4
v_call: TRBV20-1
cdr3_aa: CSAQAPTVLAKNIQYF

j_call: TRBJ1-3
v_call: TRBV20-1
cdr3_aa: CSARDYGTYHTIYF

j_call: TRBJ2-2
v_call: TRBV7-6
cdr3_aa: CASSRLVKDTGELFF

j_call: TRBJ1-3
v_call: TRBV2
cdr3_aa: CASRRDRSSGNTIYF

j_call: TRBJ1-2
v_call: TRBV20-1
cdr3_aa: CSALRTGIDYGYTF

j_call: TRBJ1-1
v_call: TRBV9
cdr3_aa: CASSVGPGGNTEAFF

j_call: TRBJ1-1
v_call: TRBV12-3/TRBV12-4
cdr3_aa: CASSFLKTEAFF

j_call: TRBJ2-1
v_call: TRBV10-2
cdr3_aa: CASRRLAYNEQFF

j_call: TRBJ2-7
v_call: TRBV9
cdr3_aa: CASSPSSSYEQYF

j_call: TRBJ2-5
v_call: TRBV4-1
cdr3_aa: CASSLLGLASRSYQETQYF

j_call: TRBJ2-3
v_call: TRBV27
cdr3_aa: CASSLFGADTQYF

j_call: TRBJ2-1
v_call: TRBV29-1
cdr3_aa: CSVVDNEQFF

j_call: TRBJ2-1
v_call: TRBV5-1
cdr3_aa: CASSLWGVEVYNEQFF

j_call: TRBJ2-7
v_call: TRBV18
cdr3_aa: CASSPRDSYAEQYF

j_call: TRBJ2-1
v_call: TRBV24-1
cdr3_aa: CATSSSGASYNEQFF

j_call: TRBJ1-2
v_call: TRBV12-3/TRBV12-4
cdr3_aa: CASSFGDNYGYTF

j_call: TRBJ2-1
v_call: TRBV5-1
cdr3_aa: CASSLSLAPNEQFF

j_call: TRBJ1-4
v_call: TRBV9
cdr3_aa: CASSVGTGAEKLFF

j_call: TRBJ1-6
v_call: TRBV10-3
cdr3_aa: CAISESPGMGSPLHF

j_call: TRBJ2-7
v_call: TRBV6-1
cdr3_aa: CASSERGYEQYF

j_call: TRBJ2-6
v_call: TRBV7-2
cdr3_aa: CASSFRQGYRYGANVLTF

j_call: TRBJ1-2
v_call: TRBV19
cdr3_aa: CASSMGTGPTGNYGYTF

j_call: TRBJ2-7
v_call: TRBV11-2
cdr3_aa: CASSLWDRGSYEQYF

j_call: TRBJ1-3
v_call: TRBV7-6
cdr3_aa: CASSLELDSSGNTIYF

j_call: TRBJ2-2
v_call: TRBV5-1
cdr3_aa: CASSLEGATGELFF